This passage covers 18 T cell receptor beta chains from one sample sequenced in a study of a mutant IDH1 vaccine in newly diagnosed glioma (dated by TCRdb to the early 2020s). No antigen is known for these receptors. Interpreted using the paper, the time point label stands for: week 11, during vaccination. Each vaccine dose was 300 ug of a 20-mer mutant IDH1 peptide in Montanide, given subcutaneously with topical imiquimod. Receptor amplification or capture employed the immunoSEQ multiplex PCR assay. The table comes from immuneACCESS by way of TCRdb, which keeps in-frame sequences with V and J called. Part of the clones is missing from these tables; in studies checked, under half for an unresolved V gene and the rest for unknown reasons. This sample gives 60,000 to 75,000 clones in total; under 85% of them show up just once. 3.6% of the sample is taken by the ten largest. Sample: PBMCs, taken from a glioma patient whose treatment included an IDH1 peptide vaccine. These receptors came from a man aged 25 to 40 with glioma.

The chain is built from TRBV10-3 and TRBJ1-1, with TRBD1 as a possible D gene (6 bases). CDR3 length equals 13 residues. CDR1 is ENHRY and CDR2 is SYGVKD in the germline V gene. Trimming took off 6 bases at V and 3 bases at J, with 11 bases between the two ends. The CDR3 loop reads CAIRNREDTEAFF. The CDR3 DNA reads TGTGCCATCAGAAACAGGGAGGACACTGAAGCTTTCTTT.

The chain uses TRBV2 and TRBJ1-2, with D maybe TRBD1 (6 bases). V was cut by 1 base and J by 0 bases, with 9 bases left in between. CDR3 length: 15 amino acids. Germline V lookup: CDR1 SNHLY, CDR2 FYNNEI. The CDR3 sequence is CASSEGDTSNYGYTF. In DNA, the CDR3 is TGTGCCAGCAGTGAAGGGGACACCTCTAACTATGGCTACACCTTC.

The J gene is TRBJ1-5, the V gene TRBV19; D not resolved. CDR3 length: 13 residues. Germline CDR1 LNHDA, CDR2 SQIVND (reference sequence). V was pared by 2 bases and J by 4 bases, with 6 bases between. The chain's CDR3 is CASSISSNQPQHF. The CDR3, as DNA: TGTGCCAGTAGTATAAGCAGTAATCAGCCCCAGCATTTT. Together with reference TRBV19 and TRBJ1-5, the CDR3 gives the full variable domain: DGGITQSPKYLFRKEGQNVTLSCEQNLNHDAMYWYRQDPGQGLRLIYYSQIVNDFQKGDIAEGYSVSREKKESFPLTVTSAQKNPTAFYLCASSISSNQPQHFGDGTRLSIL.

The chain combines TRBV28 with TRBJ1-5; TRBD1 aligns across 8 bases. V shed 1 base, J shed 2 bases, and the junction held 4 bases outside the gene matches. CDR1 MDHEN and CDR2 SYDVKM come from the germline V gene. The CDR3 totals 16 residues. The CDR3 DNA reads TGTGCCAGCAGTTTATTCGGGACAGGCGGCAATCAGCCCCAGCATTTT. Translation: CASSLFGTGGNQPQHF.

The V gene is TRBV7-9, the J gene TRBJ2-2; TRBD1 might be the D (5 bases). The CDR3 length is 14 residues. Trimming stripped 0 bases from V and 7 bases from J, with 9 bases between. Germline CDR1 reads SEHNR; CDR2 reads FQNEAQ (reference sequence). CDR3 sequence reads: CASSLAGDGGELFF. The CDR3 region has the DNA TGTGCCAGCAGCTTAGCAGGGGATGGCGGGGAGCTGTTTTTT. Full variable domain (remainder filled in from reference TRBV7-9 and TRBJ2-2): DTGVSQNPRHKITKRGQNVTFRCDPISEHNRLYWYRQTLGQGPEFLTYFQNEAQLEKSRLLSDRFSAERPKGSFSTLEIQRTEQGDSAMYLCASSLAGDGGELFFGEGSRLTVL.

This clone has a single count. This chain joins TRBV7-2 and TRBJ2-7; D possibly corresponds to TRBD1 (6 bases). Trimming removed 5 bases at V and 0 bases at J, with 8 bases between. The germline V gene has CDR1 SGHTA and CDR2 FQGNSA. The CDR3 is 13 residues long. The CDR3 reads CASSPGDSYEQYF. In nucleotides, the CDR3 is TGTGCCAGCAGCCCAGGGGACTCCTACGAGCAGTACTTC.

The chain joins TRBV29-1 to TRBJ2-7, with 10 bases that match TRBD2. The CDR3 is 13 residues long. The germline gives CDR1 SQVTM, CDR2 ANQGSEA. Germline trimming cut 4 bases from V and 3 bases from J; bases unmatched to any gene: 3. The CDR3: CSVASGSLYEQYF. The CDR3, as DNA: TGCAGCGTTGCTAGCGGGAGCCTCTACGAGCAGTACTTC.

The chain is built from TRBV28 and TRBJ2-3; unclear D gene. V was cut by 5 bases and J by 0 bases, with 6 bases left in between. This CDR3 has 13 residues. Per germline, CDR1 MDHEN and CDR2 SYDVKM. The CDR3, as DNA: TGTGCCAGCAGTACCCCTAGCACAGATACGCAGTATTTT. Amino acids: CASSTPSTDTQYF.

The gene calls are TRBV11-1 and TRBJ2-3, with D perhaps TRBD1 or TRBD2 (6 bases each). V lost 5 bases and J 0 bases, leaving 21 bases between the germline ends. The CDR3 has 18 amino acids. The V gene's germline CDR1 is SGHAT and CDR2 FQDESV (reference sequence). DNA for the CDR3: TGTGCCAGCAGCCTCGGTGGGGGGCCTTTTTCTAGCACAGATACGCAGTATTTT. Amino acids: CASSLGGGPFSSTDTQYF. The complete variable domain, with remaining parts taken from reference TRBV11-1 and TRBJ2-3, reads EAEVAQSPRYKITEKSQAVAFWCDPISGHATLYWYRQILGQGPELLVQFQDESVVDDSQLPKDRFSAERLKGVDSTLKIQPAELGDSAMYLCASSLGGGPFSSTDTQYFGPGTRLTVL.

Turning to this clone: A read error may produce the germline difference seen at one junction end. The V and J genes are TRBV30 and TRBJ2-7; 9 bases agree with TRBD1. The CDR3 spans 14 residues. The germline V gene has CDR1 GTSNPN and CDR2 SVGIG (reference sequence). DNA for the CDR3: TGCTGCCTGGGGGTGGGACAGGGAACCTACGAGCAGTACTTC. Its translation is CCLGVGQGTYEQYF.

The CDR3 is CASPTGTGVYGYTF. CDR3 DNA: TGTGCCAGCCCAACAGGGACAGGGGTGTATGGCTACACCTTC. V gene TRBV2 combines with J gene TRBJ1-2, with 10 bases matching TRBD1. The junction had 8 bases not matched to a gene; V was cut back by 8 bases and J by 5 bases. The CDR3 spans 14 residues. CDR1 is SNHLY and CDR2 is FYNNEI in the germline V gene.

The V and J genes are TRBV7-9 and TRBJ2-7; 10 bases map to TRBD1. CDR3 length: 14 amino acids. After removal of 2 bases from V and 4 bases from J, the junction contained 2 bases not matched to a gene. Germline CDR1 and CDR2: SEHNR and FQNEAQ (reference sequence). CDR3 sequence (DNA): TGTGCCAGCAGCTTACCGGGACAGGGGTACGAGCAGTACTTC. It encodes CASSLPGQGYEQYF.

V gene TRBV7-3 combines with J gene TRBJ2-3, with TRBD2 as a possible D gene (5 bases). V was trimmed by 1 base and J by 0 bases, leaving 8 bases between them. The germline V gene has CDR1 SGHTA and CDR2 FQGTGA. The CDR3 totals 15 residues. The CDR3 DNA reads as TGTGCCAGCAGCTTAAATTCGGGGAGCACAGATACGCAGTATTTT. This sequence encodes CASSLNSGSTDTQYF.

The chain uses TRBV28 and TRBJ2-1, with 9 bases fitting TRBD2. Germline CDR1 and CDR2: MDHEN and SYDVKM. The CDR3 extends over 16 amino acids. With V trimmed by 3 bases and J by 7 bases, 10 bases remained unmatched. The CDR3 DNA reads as TGTGCCAGCAGTTTTTTGTTAAGCGGGAGGCGGAATGAGCAGTTCTTC. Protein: CASSFLLSGRRNEQFF.

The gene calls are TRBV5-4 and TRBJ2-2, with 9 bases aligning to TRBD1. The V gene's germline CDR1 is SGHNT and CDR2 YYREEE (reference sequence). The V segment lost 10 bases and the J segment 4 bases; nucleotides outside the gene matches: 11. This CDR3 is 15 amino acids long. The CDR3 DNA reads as TGTGCCCATGGGCCGGGACAGGGCCGCACCGGGGAGCTGTTTTTT. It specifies CAHGPGQGRTGELFF.

The CDR3 bases are TGTGCCAGCAGTCGTCTCCCGAGGGGCAGGGACAATGAGCAGTTCTTC. It specifies CASSRLPRGRDNEQFF. This chain links TRBV11-2 with TRBJ2-1, with D perhaps being TRBD1 or TRBD2 (5 bases each). V dropped 6 bases and J dropped 5 bases, with 20 bases sitting between them. The CDR3 length is 16 residues. Germline CDR1 and CDR2: SGHAT and FQNNGV.

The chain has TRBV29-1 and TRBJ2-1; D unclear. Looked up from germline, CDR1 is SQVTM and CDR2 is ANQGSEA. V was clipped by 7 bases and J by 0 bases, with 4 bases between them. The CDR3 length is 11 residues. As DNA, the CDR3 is TGCAGCGGGTTCTCCTACAATGAGCAGTTCTTC. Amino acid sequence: CSGFSYNEQFF.

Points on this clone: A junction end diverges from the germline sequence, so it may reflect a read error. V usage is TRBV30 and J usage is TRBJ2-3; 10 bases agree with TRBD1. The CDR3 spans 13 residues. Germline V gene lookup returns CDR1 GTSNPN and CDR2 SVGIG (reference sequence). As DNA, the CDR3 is TGTGCTTGGACAGGGGGTTTTACTGGTACGCAGTATTTT. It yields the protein CAWTGGFTGTQYF.